This TCR beta chain was captured by sequencing in a study of T cell responses to AZD1222 COVID-19 vaccine. The assay was immunoSEQ multiplex PCR, and TCRdb's table has in-frame clones only and misses some. The sample holds 95,000 to 100,000 clones, roughly 87% seen once. The CDR3 totals 13 residues. With 3 bases removed from V and 10 bases from J, the gap between germline ends came to 10 bases. The V gene's germline CDR1 is LNHDA and CDR2 SQIVND (reference sequence). The chain carries TRBV19 and TRBJ1-6; no clear D gene. Here the sequenced sample was peripheral blood, taken on day 0 of AZD1222 vaccination. The clonotype comes from an adult in good health. The CDR3 protein is CASSIQFQSPLHF. The CDR3 nucleotides are TGTGCCAGTAGTATCCAGTTCCAATCACCCCTCCACTTT.